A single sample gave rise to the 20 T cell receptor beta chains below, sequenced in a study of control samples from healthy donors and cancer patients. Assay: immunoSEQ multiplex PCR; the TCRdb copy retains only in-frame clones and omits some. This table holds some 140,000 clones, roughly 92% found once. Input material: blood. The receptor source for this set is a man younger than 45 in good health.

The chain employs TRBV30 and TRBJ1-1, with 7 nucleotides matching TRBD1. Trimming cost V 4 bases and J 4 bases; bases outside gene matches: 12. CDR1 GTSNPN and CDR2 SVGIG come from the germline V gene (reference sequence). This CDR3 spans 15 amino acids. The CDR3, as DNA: TGTGCCTGGACCCTACGACAGGGCTCTGCCACTGAAGCTTTCTTT. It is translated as CAWTLRQGSATEAFF.

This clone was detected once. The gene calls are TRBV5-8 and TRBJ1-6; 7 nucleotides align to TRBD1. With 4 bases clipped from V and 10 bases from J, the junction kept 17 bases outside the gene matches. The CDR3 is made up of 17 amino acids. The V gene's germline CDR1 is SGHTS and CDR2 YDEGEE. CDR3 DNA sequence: TGTGCCAGCAGCCTATCGACAGGGACCCAAGGTCGGTCACCCCTCCACTTT. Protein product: CASSLSTGTQGRSPLHF.

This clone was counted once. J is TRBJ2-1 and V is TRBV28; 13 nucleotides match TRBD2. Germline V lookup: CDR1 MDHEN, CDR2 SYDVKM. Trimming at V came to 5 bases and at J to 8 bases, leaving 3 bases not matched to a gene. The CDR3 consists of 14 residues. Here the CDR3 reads CASSRTSGSDEQFF. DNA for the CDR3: TGTGCCAGCAGTCGGACTAGCGGGAGCGATGAGCAGTTCTTC.

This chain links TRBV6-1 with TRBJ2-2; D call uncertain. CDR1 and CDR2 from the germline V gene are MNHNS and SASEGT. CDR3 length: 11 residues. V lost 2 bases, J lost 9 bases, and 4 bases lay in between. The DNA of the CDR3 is TGTGCCAGCAGTGAATCTAGGGAGCTGTTTTTT. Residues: CASSESRELFF.

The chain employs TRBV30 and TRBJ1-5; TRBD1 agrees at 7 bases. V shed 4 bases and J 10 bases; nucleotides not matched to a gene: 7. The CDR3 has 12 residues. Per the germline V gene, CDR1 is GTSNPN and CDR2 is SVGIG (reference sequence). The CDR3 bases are TGTGCCTGGACTACTACAGGGGAACCCCAGCATTTT. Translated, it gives CAWTTTGEPQHF.

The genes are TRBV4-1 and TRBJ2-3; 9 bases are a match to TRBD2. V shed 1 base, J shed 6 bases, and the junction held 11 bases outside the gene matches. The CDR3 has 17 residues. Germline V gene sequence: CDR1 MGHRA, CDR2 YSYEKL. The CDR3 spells CASSQGLAGRGEDTQYF. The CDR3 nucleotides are TGCGCCAGCAGCCAAGGGCTAGCGGGGAGAGGGGAGGATACGCAGTATTTT.

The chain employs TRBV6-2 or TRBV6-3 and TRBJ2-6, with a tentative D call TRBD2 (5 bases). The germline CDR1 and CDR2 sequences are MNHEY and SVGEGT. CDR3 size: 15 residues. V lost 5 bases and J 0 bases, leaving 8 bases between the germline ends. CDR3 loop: CASSDGSSGANVLTF. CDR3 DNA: TGTGCCAGCAGTGATGGGAGCTCTGGGGCCAACGTCCTGACTTTC.

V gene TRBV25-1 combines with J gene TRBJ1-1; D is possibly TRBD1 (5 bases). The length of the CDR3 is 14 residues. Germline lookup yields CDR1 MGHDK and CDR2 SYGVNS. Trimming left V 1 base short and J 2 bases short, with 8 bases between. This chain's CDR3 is CASSESRDNTEAFF. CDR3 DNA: TGTGCCAGCAGTGAATCGAGGGACAACACTGAAGCTTTCTTT.

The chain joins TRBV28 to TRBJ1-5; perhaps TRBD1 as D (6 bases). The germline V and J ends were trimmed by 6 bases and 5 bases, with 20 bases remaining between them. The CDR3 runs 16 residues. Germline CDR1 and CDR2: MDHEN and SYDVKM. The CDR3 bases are TGTGCCAGCAGACCCCTAAACAGGGTGGGCGATCAGCCCCAGCATTTT. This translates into CASRPLNRVGDQPQHF.

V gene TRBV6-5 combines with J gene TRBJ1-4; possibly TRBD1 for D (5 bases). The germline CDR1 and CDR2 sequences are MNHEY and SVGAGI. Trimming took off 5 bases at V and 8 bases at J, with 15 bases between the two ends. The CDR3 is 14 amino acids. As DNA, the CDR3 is TGTGCCAGCAGTAGGACCGGAGAGGGGGAAAAACTGTTTTTT. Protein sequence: CASSRTGEGEKLFF.

The CDR3 reads CASSLKLETQYF. CDR3 bases: TGTGCCAGCAGCCTAAAGCTAGAGACCCAGTACTTC. The rearrangement joins TRBV3-1 (or the pseudogene TRBV3-2) to TRBJ2-5; D gene ambiguous. V was cut by 4 bases and J by 4 bases, with 7 bases left in between. The CDR3 covers 12 residues. Germline CDR1 LGHDT, CDR2 YNNKEL (reference sequence).

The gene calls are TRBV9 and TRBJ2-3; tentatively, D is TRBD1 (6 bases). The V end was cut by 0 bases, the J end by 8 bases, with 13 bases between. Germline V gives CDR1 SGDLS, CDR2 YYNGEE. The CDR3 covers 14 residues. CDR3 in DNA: TGTGCCAGCAGCGTAGAACGCAGGGGATCTACGCAGTATTTT. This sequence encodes CASSVERRGSTQYF.

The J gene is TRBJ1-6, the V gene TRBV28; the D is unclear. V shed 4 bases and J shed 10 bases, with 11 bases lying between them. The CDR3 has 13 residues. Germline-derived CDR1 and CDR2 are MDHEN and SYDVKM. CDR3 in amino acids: CASSSRVLSPLHF. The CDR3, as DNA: TGTGCCAGCAGTTCCCGGGTGTTGTCACCCCTCCACTTT.

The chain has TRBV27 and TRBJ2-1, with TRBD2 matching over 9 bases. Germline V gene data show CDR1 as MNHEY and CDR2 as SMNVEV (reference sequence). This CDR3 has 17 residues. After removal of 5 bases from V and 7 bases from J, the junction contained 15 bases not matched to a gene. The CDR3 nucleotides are TGTGCCAGCAGTCCGGCGGGACTAGCTGTTGGTAGGAATGAGCAGTTCTTC. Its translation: CASSPAGLAVGRNEQFF.

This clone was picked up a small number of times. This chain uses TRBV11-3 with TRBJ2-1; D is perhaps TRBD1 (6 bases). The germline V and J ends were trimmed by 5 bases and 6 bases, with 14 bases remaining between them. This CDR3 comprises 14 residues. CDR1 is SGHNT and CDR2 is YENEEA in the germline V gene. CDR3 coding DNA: TGTGCCAGCAGCAGGAACAGGGTGCTCAATGAGCAGTTCTTC. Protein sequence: CASSRNRVLNEQFF. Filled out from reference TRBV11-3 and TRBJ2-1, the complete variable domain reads EAGVVQSPRYKIIEKKQPVAFWCNPISGHNTLYWYLQNLGQGPELLIRYENEEAVDDSQLPKDRFSAERLKGVDSTLKIQPAELGDSAVYLCASSRNRVLNEQFFGPGTRLTVL.

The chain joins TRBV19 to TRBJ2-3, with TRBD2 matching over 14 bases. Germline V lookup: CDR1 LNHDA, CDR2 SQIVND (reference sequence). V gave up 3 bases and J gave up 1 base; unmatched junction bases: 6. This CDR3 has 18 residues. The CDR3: CASSIGTSGRWGTDTQYF. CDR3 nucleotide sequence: TGTGCCAGTAGTATCGGGACTAGCGGGAGATGGGGCACAGATACGCAGTATTTT.

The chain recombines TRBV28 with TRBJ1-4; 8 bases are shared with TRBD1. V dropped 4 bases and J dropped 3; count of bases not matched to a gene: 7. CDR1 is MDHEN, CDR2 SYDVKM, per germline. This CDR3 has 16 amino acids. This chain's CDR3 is CASSSGGAGANEKLFF. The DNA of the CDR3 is TGTGCCAGCAGTTCAGGGGGCGCAGGGGCTAATGAAAAACTGTTTTTT.

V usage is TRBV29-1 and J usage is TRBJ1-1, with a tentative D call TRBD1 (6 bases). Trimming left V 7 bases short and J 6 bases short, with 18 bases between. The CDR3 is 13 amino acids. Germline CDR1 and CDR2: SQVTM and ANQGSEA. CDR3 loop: CSARGQLGAEAFF. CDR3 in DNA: TGCAGCGCCCGGGGGCAACTCGGGGCTGAAGCTTTCTTT.

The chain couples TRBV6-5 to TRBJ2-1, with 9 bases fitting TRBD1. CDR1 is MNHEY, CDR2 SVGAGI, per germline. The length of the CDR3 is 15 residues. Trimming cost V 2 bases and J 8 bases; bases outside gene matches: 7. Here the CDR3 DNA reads TGTGCCAGCAGTTACCGAGACAGGGGGTCTTATGAGCAGTTCTTC. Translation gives CASSYRDRGSYEQFF.

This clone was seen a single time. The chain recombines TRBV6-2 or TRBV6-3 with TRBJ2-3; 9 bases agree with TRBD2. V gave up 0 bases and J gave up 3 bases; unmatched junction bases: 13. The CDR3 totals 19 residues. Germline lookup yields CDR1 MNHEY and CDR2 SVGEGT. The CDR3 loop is CASSYSSVREGRGTDTQYF. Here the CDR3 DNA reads TGTGCCAGCAGTTACTCGTCTGTGCGGGAGGGCCGGGGGACAGATACGCAGTATTTT.